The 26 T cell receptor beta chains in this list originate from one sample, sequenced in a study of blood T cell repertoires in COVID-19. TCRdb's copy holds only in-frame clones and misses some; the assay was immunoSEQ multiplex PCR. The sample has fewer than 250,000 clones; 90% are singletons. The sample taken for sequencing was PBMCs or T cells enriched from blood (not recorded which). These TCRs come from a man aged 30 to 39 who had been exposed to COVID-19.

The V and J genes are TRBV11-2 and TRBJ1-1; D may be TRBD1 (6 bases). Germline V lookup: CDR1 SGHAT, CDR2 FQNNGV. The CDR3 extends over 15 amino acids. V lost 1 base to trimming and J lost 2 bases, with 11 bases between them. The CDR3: CASSLVGTPNTEAFF. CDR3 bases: TGTGCCAGCAGCTTAGTCGGGACACCTAACACTGAAGCTTTCTTT.

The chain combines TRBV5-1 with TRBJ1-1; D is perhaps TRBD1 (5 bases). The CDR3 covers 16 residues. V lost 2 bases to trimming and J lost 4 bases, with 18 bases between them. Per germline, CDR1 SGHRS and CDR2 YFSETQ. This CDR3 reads CASSLVDSDMSTEAFF. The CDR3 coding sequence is TGCGCCAGCAGCTTAGTAGACAGCGACATGAGCACTGAAGCTTTCTTT.

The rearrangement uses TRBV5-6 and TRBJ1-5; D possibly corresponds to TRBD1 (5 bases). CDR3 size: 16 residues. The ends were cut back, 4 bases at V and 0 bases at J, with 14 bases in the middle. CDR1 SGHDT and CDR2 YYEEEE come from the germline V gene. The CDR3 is CASSLGGDPSNQPQHF. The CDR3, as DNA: TGTGCCAGCAGCCTCGGGGGGGATCCTAGCAATCAGCCCCAGCATTTT.

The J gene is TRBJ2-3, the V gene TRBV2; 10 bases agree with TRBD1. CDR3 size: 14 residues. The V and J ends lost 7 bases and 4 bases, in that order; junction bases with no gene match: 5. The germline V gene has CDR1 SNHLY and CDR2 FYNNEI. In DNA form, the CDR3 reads TGTGCCAGCACCGACAGGGGGCGAGCAGATACGCAGTATTTT. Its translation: CASTDRGRADTQYF.

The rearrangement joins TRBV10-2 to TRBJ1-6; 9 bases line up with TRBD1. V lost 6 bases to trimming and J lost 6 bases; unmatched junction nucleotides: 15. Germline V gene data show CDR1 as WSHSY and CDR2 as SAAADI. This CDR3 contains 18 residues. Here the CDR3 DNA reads TGCGCCAGCAGGAACCCCAAGCTCCAGGACAGGGGTAATTCACCCCTCCACTTT. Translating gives CASRNPKLQDRGNSPLHF.

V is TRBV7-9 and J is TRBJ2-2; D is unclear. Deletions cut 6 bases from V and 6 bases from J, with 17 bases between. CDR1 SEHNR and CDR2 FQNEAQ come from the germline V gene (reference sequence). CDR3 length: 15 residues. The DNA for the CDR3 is TGTGCCAGCAGAATATCTACCCCCAAGTCCGGGGAGCTGTTTTTT. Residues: CASRISTPKSGELFF.

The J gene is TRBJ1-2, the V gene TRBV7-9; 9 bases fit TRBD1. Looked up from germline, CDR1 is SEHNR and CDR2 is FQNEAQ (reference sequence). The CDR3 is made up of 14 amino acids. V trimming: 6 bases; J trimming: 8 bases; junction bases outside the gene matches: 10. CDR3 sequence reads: CASSYGQGRDGYTF. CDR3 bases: TGTGCCAGCAGTTACGGACAGGGGAGAGACGGCTACACCTTC.

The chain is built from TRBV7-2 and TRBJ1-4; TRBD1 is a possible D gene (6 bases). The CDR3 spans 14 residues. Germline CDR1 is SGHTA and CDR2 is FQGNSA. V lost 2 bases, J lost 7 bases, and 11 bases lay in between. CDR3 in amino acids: CASSLRGAGEKLFF. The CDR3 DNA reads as TGTGCCAGCAGCTTACGGGGGGCCGGTGAAAAACTGTTTTTT.

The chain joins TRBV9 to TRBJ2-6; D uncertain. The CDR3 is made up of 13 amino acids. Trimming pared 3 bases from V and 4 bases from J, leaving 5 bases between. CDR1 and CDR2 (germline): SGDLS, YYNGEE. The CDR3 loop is CASSARGANVLTF. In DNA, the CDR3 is TGTGCCAGCAGCGCTCGGGGGGCCAACGTCCTGACTTTC.

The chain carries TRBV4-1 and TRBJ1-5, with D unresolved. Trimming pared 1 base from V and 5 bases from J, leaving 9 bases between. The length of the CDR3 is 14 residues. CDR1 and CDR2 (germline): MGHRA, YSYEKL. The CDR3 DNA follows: TGCGCCAGCAGCCAAGGGGGAGTGTATCAGCCCCAGCATTTT. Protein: CASSQGGVYQPQHF.

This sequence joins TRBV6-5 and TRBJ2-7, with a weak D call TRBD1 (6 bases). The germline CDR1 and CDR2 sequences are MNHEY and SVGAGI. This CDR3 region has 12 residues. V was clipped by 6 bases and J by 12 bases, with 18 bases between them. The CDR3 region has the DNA TGTGCCAGCAGCGACCTACCGGGACACGTGTACTTC. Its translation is CASSDLPGHVYF.

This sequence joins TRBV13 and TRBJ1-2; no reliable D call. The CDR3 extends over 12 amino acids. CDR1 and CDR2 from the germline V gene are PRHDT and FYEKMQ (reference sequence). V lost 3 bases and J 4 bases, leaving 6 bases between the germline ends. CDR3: CASSLARYGYTF. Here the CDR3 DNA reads TGTGCCAGCAGCTTGGCCCGCTATGGCTACACCTTC.

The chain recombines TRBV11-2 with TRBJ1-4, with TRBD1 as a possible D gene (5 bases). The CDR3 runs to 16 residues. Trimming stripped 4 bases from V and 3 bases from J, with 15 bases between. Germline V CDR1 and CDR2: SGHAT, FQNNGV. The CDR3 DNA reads TGTGCCAGCAGCTCACTTCGGGGGGACCCTAATGAAAAACTGTTTTTT. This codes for CASSSLRGDPNEKLFF.

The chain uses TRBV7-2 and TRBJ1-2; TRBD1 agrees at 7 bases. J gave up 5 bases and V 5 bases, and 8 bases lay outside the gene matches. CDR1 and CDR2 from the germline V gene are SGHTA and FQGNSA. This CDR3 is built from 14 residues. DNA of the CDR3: TGTGCCAGCAGCCCGTGGACAGGCGGATATGGCTACACCTTC. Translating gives CASSPWTGGYGYTF.

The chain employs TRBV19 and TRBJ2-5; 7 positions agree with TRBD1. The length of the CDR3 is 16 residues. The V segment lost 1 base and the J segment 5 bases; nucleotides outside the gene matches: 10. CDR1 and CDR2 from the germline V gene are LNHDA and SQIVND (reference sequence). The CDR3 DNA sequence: TGTGCCAGTAGTATAGCGAGGACAGGTAACGCGGAGACCCAGTACTTC. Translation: CASSIARTGNAETQYF.

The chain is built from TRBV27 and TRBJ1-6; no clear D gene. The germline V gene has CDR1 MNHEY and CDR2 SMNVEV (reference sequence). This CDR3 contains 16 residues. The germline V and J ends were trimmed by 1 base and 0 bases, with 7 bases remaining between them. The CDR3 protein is CASSLLGSSYNSPLHF. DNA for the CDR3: TGTGCCAGCAGTTTATTGGGGAGCTCCTATAATTCACCCCTCCACTTT.

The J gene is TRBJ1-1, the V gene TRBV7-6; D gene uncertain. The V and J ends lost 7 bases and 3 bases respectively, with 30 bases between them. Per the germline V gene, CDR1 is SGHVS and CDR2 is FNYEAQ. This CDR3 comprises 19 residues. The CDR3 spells CASTQISPIPHGRDTEAFF. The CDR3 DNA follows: TGTGCCAGCACCCAAATATCTCCAATCCCCCACGGGAGGGACACTGAAGCTTTCTTT.

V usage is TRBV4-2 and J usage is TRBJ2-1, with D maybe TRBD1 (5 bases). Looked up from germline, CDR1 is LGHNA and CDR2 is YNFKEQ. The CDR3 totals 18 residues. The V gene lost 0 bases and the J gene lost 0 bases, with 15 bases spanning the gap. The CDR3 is CASSQEPGAPSSYNEQFF. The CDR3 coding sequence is TGTGCCAGCAGCCAAGAGCCTGGGGCGCCGAGCTCCTACAATGAGCAGTTCTTC.

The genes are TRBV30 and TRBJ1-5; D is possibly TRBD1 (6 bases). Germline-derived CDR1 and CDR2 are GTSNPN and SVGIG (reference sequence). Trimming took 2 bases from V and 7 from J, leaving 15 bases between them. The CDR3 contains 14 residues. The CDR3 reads CAWSPGAGGQPQHF. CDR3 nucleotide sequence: TGTGCCTGGAGTCCAGGAGCGGGGGGCCAGCCCCAGCATTTT.

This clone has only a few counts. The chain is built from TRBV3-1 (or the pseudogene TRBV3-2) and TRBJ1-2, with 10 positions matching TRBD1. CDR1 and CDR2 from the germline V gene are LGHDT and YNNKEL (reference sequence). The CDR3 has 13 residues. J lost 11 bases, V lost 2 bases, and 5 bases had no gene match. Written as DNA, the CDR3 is TGTGCCAGCAGCCAACGGGACAGGGGAGTTTACACCTTC. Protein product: CASSQRDRGVYTF.

The CDR3 region has the DNA TGCGCCACCGGCCAGGGAACCCCCGAAGATACGCAGTATTTT. This encodes CATGQGTPEDTQYF. The chain joins TRBV10-2 to TRBJ2-3; a possible D gene is TRBD1 (5 bases). V dropped 10 bases and J dropped 5 bases, with 19 bases sitting between them. The CDR3 covers 14 residues. Germline lookup yields CDR1 WSHSY and CDR2 SAAADI.

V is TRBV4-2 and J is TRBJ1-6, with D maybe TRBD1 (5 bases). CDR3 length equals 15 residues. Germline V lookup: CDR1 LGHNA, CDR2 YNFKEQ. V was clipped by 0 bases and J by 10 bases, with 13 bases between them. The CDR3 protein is CASSQEEAGLSPLHF. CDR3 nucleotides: TGTGCCAGCAGCCAAGAAGAGGCGGGGCTGTCACCCCTCCACTTT.

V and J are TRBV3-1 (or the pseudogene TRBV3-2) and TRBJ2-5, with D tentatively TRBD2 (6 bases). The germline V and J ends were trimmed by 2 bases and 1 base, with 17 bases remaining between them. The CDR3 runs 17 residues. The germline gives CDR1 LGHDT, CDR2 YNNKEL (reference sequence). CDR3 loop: CASSQFGGPGVQETQYF. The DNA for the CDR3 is TGTGCCAGCAGCCAATTCGGCGGACCGGGGGTCCAAGAGACCCAGTACTTC.

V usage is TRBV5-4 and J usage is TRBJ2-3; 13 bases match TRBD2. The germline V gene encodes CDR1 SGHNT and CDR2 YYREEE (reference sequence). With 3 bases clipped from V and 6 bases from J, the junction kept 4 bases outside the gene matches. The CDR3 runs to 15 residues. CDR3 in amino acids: CASSWTSGGYDTQYF. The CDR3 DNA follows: TGTGCCAGCAGCTGGACTAGCGGGGGATACGATACGCAGTATTTT.

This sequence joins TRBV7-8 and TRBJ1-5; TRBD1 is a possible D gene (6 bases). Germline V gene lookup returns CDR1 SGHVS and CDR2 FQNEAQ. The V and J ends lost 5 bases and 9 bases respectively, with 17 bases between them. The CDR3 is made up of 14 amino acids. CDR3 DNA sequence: TGTGCCAGCAGCCAGGGGCGCAGGTCCCGGCCCCAGCATTTT. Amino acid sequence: CASSQGRRSRPQHF.

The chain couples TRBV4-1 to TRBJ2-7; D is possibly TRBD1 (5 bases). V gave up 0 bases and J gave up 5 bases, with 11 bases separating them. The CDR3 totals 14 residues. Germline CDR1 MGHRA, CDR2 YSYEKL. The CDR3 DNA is TGCGCCAGCAGCCAAGAGGGGCGCCAGGACGAGCAGTACTTC. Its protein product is CASSQEGRQDEQYF.